This T cell receptor beta chain was captured in a study of blood T cell repertoires in COVID-19. Study-level background: T cells, B-cell-depleted T cells, or PBMCs supplied cDNA or gDNA.

Per the study methods: Nucleated cell number was recorded as an estimate derived from reference gene primer amplification. Libraries were prepared by immunoSEQ multiplex PCR; TCRdb keeps only in-frame clonotypes and omits some of them. Clonal size and the V and J genes are those of that table, whereas D and trimming came from the DNA. The sample yields a few hundred thousand clones, about 91% seen once. Recruited during active infection, patients (from Seattle) were subsequently followed longitudinally. This CDR3 has 14 amino acids. The germline V gene encodes CDR1 SEHNR and CDR2 FQNEAQ (reference sequence). Trimming took off 2 bases at V and 1 base at J, with 5 bases between the two ends.

This TCR came from a person aged 18 to 35 with COVID-19, enrolled during active disease. The specimen was peripheral blood. The V and J genes are TRBV7-9 and TRBJ2-2; no reliable D call. CDR3 sequence reads: CASSLSWNTGELFF. In nucleotides, the CDR3 is TGTGCCAGCAGCTTATCCTGGAACACCGGGGAGCTGTTTTTT.